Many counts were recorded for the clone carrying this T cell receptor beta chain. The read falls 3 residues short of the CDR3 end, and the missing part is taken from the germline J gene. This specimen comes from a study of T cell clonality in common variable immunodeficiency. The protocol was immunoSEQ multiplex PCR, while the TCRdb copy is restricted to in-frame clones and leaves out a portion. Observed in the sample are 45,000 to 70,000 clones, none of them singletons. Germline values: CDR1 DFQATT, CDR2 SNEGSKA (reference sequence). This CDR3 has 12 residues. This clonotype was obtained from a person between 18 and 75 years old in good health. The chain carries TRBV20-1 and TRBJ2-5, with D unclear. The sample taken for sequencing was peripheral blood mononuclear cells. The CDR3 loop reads CSGGTRRTTQYF. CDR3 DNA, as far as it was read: TGCAGCGGCGGTACCAGACGAACGACC.